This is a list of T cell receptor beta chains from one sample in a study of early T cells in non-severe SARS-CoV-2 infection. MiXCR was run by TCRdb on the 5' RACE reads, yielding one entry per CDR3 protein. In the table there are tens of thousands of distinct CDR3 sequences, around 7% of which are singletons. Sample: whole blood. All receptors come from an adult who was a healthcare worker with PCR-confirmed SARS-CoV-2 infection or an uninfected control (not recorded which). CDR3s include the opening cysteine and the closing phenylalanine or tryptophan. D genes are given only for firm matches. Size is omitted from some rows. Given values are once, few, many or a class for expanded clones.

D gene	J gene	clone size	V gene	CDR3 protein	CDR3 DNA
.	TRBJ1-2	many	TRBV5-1	CASSLDGDYGYTF	TGCGCCAGCAGCTTGGACGGGGACTATGGCTACACCTTC
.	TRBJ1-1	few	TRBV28	CASIRTEEEAFF	TGTGCCAGCATCCGGACAGAGGAAGAAGCTTTCTTT
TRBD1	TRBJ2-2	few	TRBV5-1	CASSFGTGSTGELFF	TGCGCCAGCAGCTTCGGGACAGGAAGCACCGGGGAGCTGTTTTTT
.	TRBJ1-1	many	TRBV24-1	CATRTALSEAFF	TGTGCCACCAGAACGGCTCTCTCTGAAGCTTTCTTT
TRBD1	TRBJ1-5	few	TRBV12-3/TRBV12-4	CASRQGGLGPQHF	TGTGCCAGCAGACAGGGGGGCCTCGGGCCCCAGCATTTT
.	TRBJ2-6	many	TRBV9	CASKPGVRASGANVLTF	TGTGCCAGCAAGCCCGGGGTTAGAGCCTCTGGGGCCAACGTCCTGACTTTC
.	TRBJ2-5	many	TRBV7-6	CASSLAEETQYF	TGTGCCAGCAGCTTAGCCGAGGAGACCCAGTACTTC
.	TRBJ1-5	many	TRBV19	CASSIGGRRGQPQHF	TGTGCCAGTAGTATCGGCGGCAGACGGGGTCAGCCCCAGCATTTT
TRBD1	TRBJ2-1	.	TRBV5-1	CASSLPGQGNEQFF	TGCGCCAGCAGCTTGCCCGGACAGGGGAATGAGCAGTTCTTC
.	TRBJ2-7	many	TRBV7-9	CASSSSGAYYEQYF	TGTGCCAGCAGCTCTTCGGGGGCTTACTACGAGCAGTACTTC
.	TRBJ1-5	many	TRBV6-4	CASSDNSNQPQHF	TGTGCCAGCAGTGACAATAGCAATCAGCCCCAGCATTTT
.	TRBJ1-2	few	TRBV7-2	CASSLVQYGYTF	TGTGCCAGCAGCTTAGTACAGTATGGCTACACCTTC
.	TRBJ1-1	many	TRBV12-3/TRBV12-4	CASSLDDRNAEAFF	TGTGCCAGCAGTTTAGACGATCGAAACGCTGAAGCTTTCTTT
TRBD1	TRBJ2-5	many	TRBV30	CAWSGTGGEETQYF	TGTGCCTGGAGCGGGACAGGGGGTGAAGAGACCCAGTACTTC
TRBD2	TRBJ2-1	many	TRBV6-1	CASSWRLAGGEYNEQFF	TGTGCCAGCAGCTGGCGGCTAGCGGGAGGGGAATACAATGAGCAGTTCTTC
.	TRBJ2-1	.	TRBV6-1	CASSEAPSQFPYNEQFF	TGTGCCAGCAGTGAAGCCCCCTCGCAATTCCCGTACAATGAGCAGTTCTTC
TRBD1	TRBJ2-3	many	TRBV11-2	CASTRTGGLADTQYF	TGTGCCAGCACCAGGACAGGGGGCCTCGCAGATACGCAGTATTTT
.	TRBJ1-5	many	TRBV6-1	CASEDAGPQPQHF	TGTGCCAGCGAGGATGCGGGGCCTCAGCCCCAGCATTTT
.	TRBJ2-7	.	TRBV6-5	CASSYNRDFSYEQYF	TGTGCCAGCAGTTACAACAGGGACTTCTCCTACGAGCAGTACTTC
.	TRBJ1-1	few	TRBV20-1	CSASRQLLNTEAFF	TGCAGTGCTAGTAGACAGTTACTGAACACTGAAGCTTTCTTT
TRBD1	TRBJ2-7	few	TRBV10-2	CASSVLWTGGSYEQYF	TGCGCCAGCAGTGTCCTTTGGACAGGGGGATCCTACGAGCAGTACTTC
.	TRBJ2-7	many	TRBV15	CATSREGRNEQYF	TGTGCCACCAGCAGAGAGGGCCGTAACGAGCAGTACTTC
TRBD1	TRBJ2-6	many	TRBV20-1	CSATDREAPSGANVLTF	TGCAGTGCAACTGACAGGGAAGCCCCCTCTGGGGCCAACGTCCTGACTTTC
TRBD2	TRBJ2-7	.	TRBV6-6	CVSRDAGEVYEQYF	TGTGTCAGCCGTGACGCGGGGGAGGTCTACGAGCAGTACTTC
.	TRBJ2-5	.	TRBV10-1	CASSGETGTVSRETQYF	TGCGCCAGCAGTGGGGAAACCGGGACCGTTTCCCGAGAGACCCAGTACTTC
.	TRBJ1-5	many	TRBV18	CASSPGRGGDQPQHF	TGTGCCAGCTCACCGGGTAGGGGAGGGGATCAGCCCCAGCATTTT
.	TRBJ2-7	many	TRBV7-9	CASTSGEVYEQYF	TGTGCCAGCACGAGTGGGGAGGTATACGAGCAGTACTTC
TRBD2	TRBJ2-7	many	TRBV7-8	CASSRVAGVVYEQYF	TGTGCCAGCAGCCGGGTAGCGGGAGTGGTATACGAGCAGTACTTC
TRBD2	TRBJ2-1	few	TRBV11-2	CASSSGGFTYNEQFF	TGTGCCAGCAGTTCGGGGGGGTTCACCTACAATGAGCAGTTCTTC
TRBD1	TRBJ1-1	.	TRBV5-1	CASSPWTGANTEAFF	TGCGCCAGCAGCCCCTGGACAGGGGCGAACACTGAAGCTTTCTTT
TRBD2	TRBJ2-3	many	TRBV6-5	CASSGLAGEGTDTQYF	TGTGCCAGCAGTGGACTAGCGGGAGAAGGCACAGATACGCAGTATTTT
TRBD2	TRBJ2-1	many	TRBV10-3	CAISESGGPGNEQFF	TGTGCCATCAGTGAGTCGGGAGGGCCGGGCAATGAGCAGTTCTTC
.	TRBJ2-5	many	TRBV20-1	CSAPLETQYF	TGCAGTGCGCCCTTGGAGACCCAGTACTTC
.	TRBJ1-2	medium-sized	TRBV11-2	CASSSMTDRYGYTF	TGTGCCAGCAGCTCAATGACGGACCGCTATGGCTACACCTTC
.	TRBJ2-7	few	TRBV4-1	CASRQDYTYEQYF	TGCGCCAGCCGCCAGGACTACACCTACGAGCAGTACTTC
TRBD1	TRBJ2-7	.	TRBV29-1	CSVSQGTGGHEQYF	TGCAGCGTCTCCCAGGGGACAGGGGGCCACGAGCAGTACTTC
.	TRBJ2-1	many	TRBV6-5	CATAGRSYNEQFF	TGTGCCACCGCCGGGCGGTCCTACAATGAGCAGTTCTTC
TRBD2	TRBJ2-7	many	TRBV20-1	CSASETSGRSYEQYF	TGCAGTGCTTCCGAGACTAGCGGACGAAGTTACGAGCAGTACTTC
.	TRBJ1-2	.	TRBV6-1	CASSFEFRGDYGYTF	TGTGCCAGCAGCTTTGAATTCAGGGGCGACTATGGCTACACCTTC
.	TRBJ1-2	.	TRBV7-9	CASSLVEVGYGYTF	TGTGCCAGCAGCTTAGTGGAGGTGGGCTATGGCTACACCTTC
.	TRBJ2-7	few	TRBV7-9	CASSLSPGYEQYF	TGTGCCAGCAGCTTATCCCCCGGGTACGAGCAGTACTTC
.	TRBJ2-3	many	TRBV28	CASILPGRGTDTQYF	TGTGCCAGCATTCTTCCCGGACGGGGCACAGATACGCAGTATTTT
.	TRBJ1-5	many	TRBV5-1	CASSLSGRDQPQHF	TGCGCCAGCAGCTTGTCGGGACGAGACCAGCCCCAGCATTTT
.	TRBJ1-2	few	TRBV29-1	CSVVSGWSYGYTF	TGCAGCGTTGTTTCGGGTTGGAGTTATGGCTACACCTTC
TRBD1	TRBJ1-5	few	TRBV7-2	CASGRTGGNQPQHF	TGTGCCAGTGGGCGAACAGGGGGAAACCAGCCCCAGCATTTT
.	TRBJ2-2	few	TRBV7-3	CASSLLAAGTGELFF	TGTGCCAGCAGCTTATTAGCGGCTGGCACCGGGGAGCTGTTTTTT
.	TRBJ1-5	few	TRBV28	CASSRPPPIMSQPQHF	TGTGCCAGCAGTAGACCCCCCCCAATAATGAGTCAGCCCCAGCATTTT